Included here is one T cell receptor (beta chain) sequence, with context. Antigen: not known. By 5'RACE template switching, TCR cDNA was produced, with a universal primer site and UMIs added in the process. Each CDR3 protein gets one entry after TCRdb re-called the 5' RACE reads with MiXCR. This table has 200,000 to 300,000 distinct CDR3 sequences, roughly 6.2% appearing once. This sample is drawn from a study of T cells after yellow fever vaccination. General study findings and limits: In post-booster samples, most primary-vaccination clones reappeared (approximately 97% CD4, approximately 91% CD8). Contaminants from the bulk population, in the form of abundant clonotypes, could be found in FACS-sorted repertoires.

Germline V lookup: CDR1 LNHNV, CDR2 YYDKDF (reference sequence). With 0 bases clipped from V and 1 base from J, the junction kept 11 bases outside the gene matches. The CDR3 runs to 19 residues. The material sequenced was CD4+ T cells sorted from PBMCs, taken on the day of the yellow fever booster vaccination. J is TRBJ2-2 and V is TRBV15, with 7 positions matching TRBD2. The receptor comes from a man aged 25-40 years who received the YFV17D yellow fever vaccine. The CDR3 loop reads CATSRETSREWLNTGELFF. The CDR3 coding sequence is TGTGCCACCAGCAGAGAAACATCGCGGGAGTGGTTGAACACCGGGGAGCTGTTTTTT.